This T cell receptor (beta chain) was captured in a study of human T cells and chemical hapten exposure. Time point specified: pre-sensitization, week 0. Treatment meaning: therapeutic diphenylcyclopropenone sensitization with weekly scalp DPC. Someone pulled total RNA out of unfractionated whole blood. MiXCR was run by TCRdb on the RACE reads, yielding one entry per CDR3 protein. The sample includes some 330,000 distinct CDR3 sequences, around 5.5% of them seen just once. The CDR3 has 16 amino acids. Looked up from germline, CDR1 is MDHEN and CDR2 is SYDVKM. The V and J ends lost 1 base and 8 bases, in that order; junction bases with no gene match: 11. This clonotype has ten or more counts.

Material: whole blood, obtained in connection with sensitization to the hapten diphenylcyclopropenone (DPC). This receptor was taken from a woman aged 18-29 years with alopecia areata. Some clones in this sample may be carry-over from other donors' samples. This chain links TRBV28 with TRBJ1-2; 9 nucleotides line up with TRBD1. The CDR3 DNA is TGTGCCAGCAGTTTATCTAAGGACAGGGGATTCCAGGGCTACACCTTC. As protein: CASSLSKDRGFQGYTF.